This T cell receptor (beta chain) was obtained from a study of T cell responses to AZD1222 COVID-19 vaccine. Study-level findings and limits: Unmutated variant regions reportedly attract nearly half of all spike-specific TCRs. The donors showed a predominance of white British ancestry and of females, with possible underestimation of clonal diversity. After two AZD1222 doses, spike-specific TCR breadth and depth rose versus day 0. Sampling that yielded the repertoires occurred only after the peak T cell response.

As for this clone: Its antigen is as yet unknown.

TCRdb's copy holds only in-frame clones and misses some; the assay was immunoSEQ multiplex PCR. The data contain just over 150,000 clones, 87% of them seen just once; the ten biggest clones take up just over 9%. CDR3 length equals 15 residues. CDR1 is SGHDT, CDR2 YYEEEE, per germline. Trimming cost V 0 bases and J 2 bases, with 11 bases left between them. The sequence was collected from an adult who received the AZD1222 COVID-19 vaccine. The sequences come from peripheral blood, collected 28 days after the second AZD1222 dose. V is TRBV5-6 and J is TRBJ1-2; possible D gene TRBD1, 6 bases. This CDR3 is CASSLVGRGNYGYTF. The DNA of the CDR3 is TGTGCCAGCAGCTTGGTAGGCAGGGGAAACTATGGCTACACCTTC.